What follows is one T cell receptor beta chain and its context. Its antigen is unknown. The data are from a study of cytomegalovirus exposure and HLA in healthy donors. While unrecorded immune exposures were likely, the donors were nominally healthy when sampled. The CDR3 has 14 amino acids. V was trimmed by 0 bases and J by 2 bases, leaving 8 bases between them. Germline CDR1 and CDR2: SGHVS and FQNEAQ. General study points: Association with HLA alleles at 0.05 false discovery rate was found for 17,000 or so TCR beta sequences in a later analysis. Despite most TCR sequences being rare, some public TCRs occurred in many donors.

The PCR used 60 Vbeta and 13 Jbeta primers. The table came from immunoSEQ multiplex PCR; TCRdb's copy has only in-frame clones and leaves some out. The table shows more than 140,000 clones, with 50% to 75% occurring only once. This chain links TRBV7-8 with TRBJ2-7; D not resolved. This receptor was identified in a woman aged 30 to 39 in good health and CMV-seropositive. Sequenced input: PBMCs. This CDR3 is CASSLASSAYEQYF. The CDR3, as DNA: TGTGCCAGCAGCTTAGCTTCCTCGGCCTACGAGCAGTACTTC. Full variable domain (outside the CDR3, taken from reference TRBV7-8 and TRBJ2-7): GAGVSQSPRYKVAKRGQDVALRCDPISGHVSLFWYQQALGQGPEFLTYFQNEAQLDKSGLPSDRFFAERPEGSVSTLKIQRTQQEDSAVYLCASSLASSAYEQYFGPGTRLTVT.